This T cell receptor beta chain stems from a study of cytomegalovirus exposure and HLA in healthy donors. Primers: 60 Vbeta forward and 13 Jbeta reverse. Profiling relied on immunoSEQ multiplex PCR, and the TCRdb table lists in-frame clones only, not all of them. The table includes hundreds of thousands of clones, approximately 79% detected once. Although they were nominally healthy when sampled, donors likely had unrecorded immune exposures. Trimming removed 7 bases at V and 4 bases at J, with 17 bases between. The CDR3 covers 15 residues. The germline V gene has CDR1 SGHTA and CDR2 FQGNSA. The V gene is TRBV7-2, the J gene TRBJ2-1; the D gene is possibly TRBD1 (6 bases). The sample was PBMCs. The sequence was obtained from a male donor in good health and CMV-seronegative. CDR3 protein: CASTKTRGDYNEQFF. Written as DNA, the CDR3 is TGTGCCAGCACCAAGACCAGGGGCGATTACAATGAGCAGTTCTTC.